This TCR beta chain is drawn from a study of metastatic and nonmetastatic thyroid tumors. Study context: Across peripheral blood and tumor or nodule tissue samples taken from malignant and benign thyroid patients, the repertoires were compared with one another. Whole-study results and caveats: Relative to benign nodules, malignant thyroid tumors were reportedly characterized by significantly elevated TCR beta diversity in blood and tumor.

Original methodology: Researchers built a distant-metastasis classifier for papillary thyroid cancer that drew on CDR3 differences across clinicopathological groups. TCRdb re-processed the PCR reads through MiXCR. V and J calls and clone size were set by TCRdb, not the authors. The sample lists approximately 20,000 clones, about 20% seen once, with more than 15% in the top ten. Every patient was untreated before thyroid surgery. This clone was seen ten or more times. Its antigen is currently unknown. The sequence derives from a female donor with papillary thyroid cancer or a benign thyroid nodule (not recorded which). Some clones in this sample may be carry-over from other donors' samples. Material: tumor tissue.

The CDR3 sequence is CASSARTGVTEAFF. The CDR3 DNA reads TGTGCCAGCAGTGCCCGGACAGGGGTTACTGAAGCTTTCTTT. V gene TRBV12-3 or TRBV12-4 combines with J gene TRBJ1-1, with TRBD1 matching over 9 bases. Trimming cost V 5 bases and J 5 bases; bases outside gene matches: 6. This CDR3 has 14 residues.